This TCR beta chain was profiled in a study of T cells in Graves' hyperthyroidism and ophthalmopathy. Findings and caveats of the study: Most thyroid-expanded clonotypes above 0.001 were also found in blood. The model forecast ophthalmopathy, anticipating it by a median around 6.5 months before onset.

Authors of the study amplified TCR beta CDR3 regions from RNA transcripts. Using the HTBI primer set, a first-round RT-PCR was run on the TCR CDR3. TCRdb redid the calling of the multiplex PCR reads with MiXCR, one entry per CDR3 protein. This sample yields a few hundred thousand distinct CDR3 sequences, of which about 13% are seen a single time; 9.2% belongs to the top ten. When ophthalmopathy did not progress within 18 months, Graves' hyperthyroidism was considered stable. About 10 ml of fresh peripheral blood supplied the PBMCs. Concerning this clonotype: Its cognate antigen is unknown.

The specimen was blood. This TCR came from a woman between 18 and 29 years old with Graves' hyperthyroidism.

The CDR3 spells CASRAIAGGVEQYF. The CDR3 coding sequence is TGTGCCAGCAGAGCAATAGCGGGGGGTGTCGAGCAGTACTTC. The rearrangement links TRBV4-2 to TRBJ2-7, with 10 bases that match TRBD2. Germline values: CDR1 LGHNA, CDR2 YNFKEQ. After removal of 6 bases from V and 6 bases from J, the junction contained 8 bases not matched to a gene. This CDR3 region has 14 residues.